Reported below is one T cell receptor beta chain. This record comes from a study of T cells after yellow fever vaccination. One entry per CDR3 protein, called by TCRdb with MiXCR from the 5' RACE reads. The table shows 620,000 or so distinct CDR3 sequences, with less than 20% occurring only once. Per the germline V gene, CDR1 is SGHRS and CDR2 is YFSETQ. The CDR3 contains 14 residues. V shed 4 bases and J shed 4 bases, with 14 bases lying between them. The sample in question was PBMCs, obtained 5 to 6 days after the first yellow fever vaccination. The genes are TRBV5-1 and TRBJ1-1, with D perhaps TRBD1 (6 bases). This TCR derives from a young man who received the YFV17D yellow fever vaccine. The DNA for the CDR3 is TGCGCCAGCAGCCCTTCCAGGGGATCCACTGAAGCTTTCTTT. Protein sequence: CASSPSRGSTEAFF.